The 18 T cell receptor beta chains in this list originate from one sample, sequenced in a study of blood T cell repertoires in COVID-19 (dated by TCRdb to 2019 to 2021). The library was built by means of the immunoSEQ multiplex PCR assay. TCRdb stores this immuneACCESS table with in-frame sequences only. Part of the clones is absent; in the studies checked, under half of the shortfall reflects unresolved V genes, and no reason is known for the rest. The sample table contains 84,000 or so clones; only one count was recorded for about four fifths of them. The ten top clones hold approximately 12% of the sample. Sequenced input: peripheral blood. Receptors originate from a woman in her thirties or forties with active or convalescent COVID-19.

The V and J genes are TRBV28 and TRBJ1-2; 9 bases align to TRBD1. Trimming cost V 2 bases and J 10 bases; bases outside gene matches: 11. The germline V gene has CDR1 MDHEN and CDR2 SYDVKM. The CDR3 has 15 amino acids. CDR3 protein: CASSLKWDRVVVYTF. Written as DNA, the CDR3 is TGTGCCAGCAGTTTAAAATGGGACAGGGTTGTAGTCTACACCTTC.

A remark on this clone: The junction differs from germline at one of its ends, possibly a read error. The V and J genes are TRBV12-5 and TRBJ2-7; 10 bases agree with TRBD1. CDR3 length equals 12 residues. In germline, CDR1 is LGHNT, CDR2 FRNRAP. DNA of the CDR3: TGTGCTAGTGGCCCCGGGACAGGGGTTTGGGACTTC. It yields the protein CASGPGTGVWDF.

This chain joins TRBV7-6 and TRBJ2-7; 12 nucleotides match TRBD2. CDR1 and CDR2 (germline): SGHVS, FNYEAQ. V dropped 6 bases and J dropped 2; count of bases not matched to a gene: 8. This CDR3 spans 16 amino acids. The CDR3 DNA reads as TGTGCCAGCAGTTACAATCTAGCGGGAGGGCCCTACGAGCAGTACTTC. This codes for CASSYNLAGGPYEQYF. The variable domain in full, completed from reference TRBV7-6 and TRBJ2-7, reads GAGVSQSPRYKVTKRGQDVALRCDPISGHVSLYWYRQALGQGPEFLTYFNYEAQQDKSGLPNDRFSAERPEGSISTLTIQRTEQRDSAMYRCASSYNLAGGPYEQYFGPGTRLTVT.

V is TRBV28 and J is TRBJ2-7; 14 positions agree with TRBD2. Trimming removed 7 bases from V and 3 bases from J; junction bases left unmatched: 14. The CDR3 spans 18 residues. Germline V gene sequence: CDR1 MDHEN, CDR2 SYDVKM. This CDR3 is CASTPAGTSGRGDYEQYF. The CDR3 DNA sequence: TGTGCCAGCACCCCGGCTGGGACTAGCGGGAGAGGGGACTACGAGCAGTACTTC. Variable domain in full (rest from reference TRBV28 and TRBJ2-7): DVKVTQSSRYLVKRTGEKVFLECVQDMDHENMFWYRQDPGLGLRLIYFSYDVKMKEKGDIPEGYSVSREKKERFSLILESASTNQTSMYLCASTPAGTSGRGDYEQYFGPGTRLTVT.

The chain recombines TRBV11-2 with TRBJ2-1, with 8 bases identical to TRBD2. The CDR3 is 14 residues long. Looked up from germline, CDR1 is SGHAT and CDR2 is FQNNGV. The V and J ends lost 10 bases and 8 bases, in that order; junction bases with no gene match: 13. As DNA, the CDR3 is TGTGCCACCTCACCTGGCCTAGCGGGCGATGAGCAGTTCTTC. This gives the protein CATSPGLAGDEQFF.

V and J are TRBV24-1 and TRBJ2-3; the match to TRBD2 covers 11 bases. Germline V gene lookup returns CDR1 KGHDR and CDR2 SFDVKD. CDR3 length: 17 amino acids. After removal of 5 bases from V and 2 bases from J, the junction contained 8 bases not matched to a gene. This CDR3 reads CATSALGTSGNTDTQYF. The DNA for the CDR3 is TGTGCCACCAGTGCTTTAGGGACTAGCGGAAACACAGATACGCAGTATTTT.

The V gene is TRBV27, the J gene TRBJ2-3; the match to TRBD1 covers 7 bases. The CDR3 consists of 15 residues. J lost 0 bases, V lost 7 bases, and 7 bases had no gene match. CDR1 and CDR2 from the germline V gene are MNHEY and SMNVEV (reference sequence). The CDR3 region has the DNA TGTGCCAGCACCATACCGGGACAGAGCACAGATACGCAGTATTTT. Amino acid sequence: CASTIPGQSTDTQYF.

The chain combines TRBV28 with TRBJ2-1; 9 bases fit TRBD2. This CDR3 is 18 amino acids long. J was trimmed by 4 bases and V by 6 bases; bases with no gene match: 16. Germline-derived CDR1 and CDR2 are MDHEN and SYDVKM. CDR3 in amino acids: CASRSRDSGRGGYNEQFF. CDR3 nucleotide sequence: TGTGCCAGCAGGTCGAGGGATAGCGGGAGAGGGGGGTACAATGAGCAGTTCTTC.

V is TRBV28 and J is TRBJ1-3, with a weak D call TRBD1 (6 bases). Germline V CDR1 and CDR2: MDHEN, SYDVKM. This CDR3 is built from 14 residues. The germline V and J ends were trimmed by 8 bases and 4 bases, with 15 bases remaining between them. The CDR3 protein is CASSRGHSGNTIYF. CDR3 DNA sequence: TGTGCCAGCTCCAGGGGACATTCGGGAAACACCATATATTTT. Drawing the rest from reference TRBV28 and TRBJ1-3, the complete variable domain is DVKVTQSSRYLVKRTGEKVFLECVQDMDHENMFWYRQDPGLGLRLIYFSYDVKMKEKGDIPEGYSVSREKKERFSLILESASTNQTSMYLCASSRGHSGNTIYFGEGSWLTVV.

As regards this clone: A read error is possible here, since a much larger clone lies one base away. The chain joins TRBV28 to TRBJ1-2; D might be TRBD1 (5 bases). The CDR3 loop spans 13 amino acids. The germline V and J ends were trimmed by 2 bases and 4 bases, with 8 bases remaining between them. In germline, CDR1 is MDHEN, CDR2 SYDVKM. CDR3 DNA sequence: TGTGCCAGCAGTTTACGGGGGAGCTATGGCTACACCTTC. Amino acid sequence: CASSLRGSYGYTF.

This rearrangement joins TRBV3-1 (or the pseudogene TRBV3-2) to TRBJ2-3; 14 bases match TRBD2. The CDR3 has 14 amino acids. Germline CDR1 reads LGHDT; CDR2 reads YNNKEL (reference sequence). With 1 base clipped from V and 11 bases from J, the junction kept 2 bases outside the gene matches. CDR3: CASSQGLAGGRQYF. CDR3 coding DNA: TGTGCCAGCAGCCAAGGACTAGCGGGAGGGAGGCAGTATTTT.

The rearrangement uses TRBV11-3 and TRBJ2-1, with TRBD2 matching 8 bases. Germline trimming cut 3 bases from V and 0 bases from J; bases unmatched to any gene: 10. The germline V gene encodes CDR1 SGHNT and CDR2 YENEEA. The CDR3 totals 18 residues. The CDR3 nucleotides read TGTGCCAGCAGCTTTTCTGGCGGGAGGCCCAGCTCCTACAATGAGCAGTTCTTC. Protein product: CASSFSGGRPSSYNEQFF.

The rearrangement joins TRBV5-1 to TRBJ1-2; D perhaps matches TRBD1 (5 bases). V lost 2 bases and J 8 bases, leaving 10 bases between the germline ends. This CDR3 has 12 residues. Germline values: CDR1 SGHRS, CDR2 YFSETQ. The CDR3 reads CASSLWGDGYTF. The CDR3 DNA reads TGCGCCAGCAGCTTATGGGGGGACGGCTACACCTTC. The full variable domain, completed using reference TRBV5-1 and TRBJ1-2, is KAGVTQTPRYLIKTRGQQVTLSCSPISGHRSVSWYQQTPGQGLQFLFEYFSETQRNKGNFPGRFSGRQFSNSRSEMNVSTLELGDSALYLCASSLWGDGYTFGSGTRLTVV.

The chain links TRBV4-3 to TRBJ2-7, with 10 bases that match TRBD1. Trimming took 2 bases from V and 3 from J; bases not matched to a gene: 7. The CDR3 is 16 residues long. CDR1 and CDR2 from the germline V gene are LGHNA and YSLEER. CDR3 nucleotides: TGCGCCAGCAGCCAAACCCCCGGGACAGGGGACTACGAGCAGTACTTC. It codes for CASSQTPGTGDYEQYF.

The V gene is TRBV29-1, the J gene TRBJ2-2; 14 bases align to TRBD2. The V gene's germline CDR1 is SQVTM and CDR2 ANQGSEA. This CDR3 contains 15 residues. Losses at the gene ends were 6 bases for V and 1 base for J; bases not matched to a gene: 1. CDR3 nucleotides: TGCAGCGTCGGACTAGCGGGAGGGAACACCGGGGAGCTGTTTTTT. Protein sequence: CSVGLAGGNTGELFF.

V is TRBV4-1 and J is TRBJ2-1; 14 nucleotides agree with TRBD2. Unmatched junction bases numbered 2, after V lost 1 base and J lost 9 bases. The CDR3 covers 15 residues. Germline V gene data show CDR1 as MGHRA and CDR2 as YSYEKL. CDR3: CASSQAGTSGGEQFF. DNA of the CDR3: TGCGCCAGCAGCCAAGCCGGGACTAGCGGGGGTGAGCAGTTCTTC.

V is TRBV9 and J is TRBJ2-3; D may be TRBD1 (5 bases). Germline CDR1 SGDLS, CDR2 YYNGEE. CDR3 length equals 15 residues. The V end lost 0 bases, the J end lost 0 bases, and 8 bases lay between the germline ends. The CDR3 region has the DNA TGTGCCAGCAGCGTAGATAGGGGAAGCACAGATACGCAGTATTTT. This encodes CASSVDRGSTDTQYF.

CDR3 sequence (DNA): TGTGCCAGCAGCTTTGGGGCGATGGAGCTCTACGAGCAGTACTTC. It is translated as CASSFGAMELYEQYF. The J gene is TRBJ2-7, the V gene TRBV11-2; TRBD1 is a possible D gene (5 bases). Germline values: CDR1 SGHAT, CDR2 FQNNGV. Trimming pared 3 bases from V and 3 bases from J, leaving 15 bases between. The CDR3 is made up of 15 amino acids.